This TCR beta chain was sequenced during a study of T-cell memory formation after mild COVID-19. Study overall: The TCR clusters were mostly specific to one donor.

On this clonotype itself: Its antigen remains unknown.

Whole-study findings and limits: Among CD4+ contracting clones, most were CM and EM, and CD8+ ones EMRA. Pre-infection memory showed some responding clones, and this suggested that cross-reactive memory joined.

TCRdb reanalysed the 5' RACE reads using MiXCR and keeps one entry per CDR3 protein. Among approximately 260,000 distinct CDR3 sequences listed, 16% were seen once. V gave up 11 bases and J gave up 5 bases; unmatched junction bases: 8. This CDR3 comprises 13 residues. CDR1 is WSHSY, CDR2 SAAADI, per germline. The chain carries TRBV10-2 and TRBJ2-3; 9 nucleotides match TRBD2. This receptor was identified in a man aged 18 to 35 who had mild COVID-19 (a few samples of this study predate the infection). Cell type and time point are not known. Sequencing was carried out using PBMCs or a T cell subset sorted from them (not recorded which). For the CDR3, the DNA is TGCGCCGGAGGCGGGGGGGCTGTAGATACGCAGTATTTT. Translated: CAGGGGAVDTQYF.